The rows below give T cell receptor beta chains drawn from one sample of a study of blood T cell repertoires in COVID-19. Measured with immunoSEQ multiplex PCR; TCRdb has only the in-frame clones, and not every one. There are under 300,000 clones in the sample; 75% to 95% occur only once, and approximately 2% lies in the top ten. The specimen sequenced was PBMCs or T cells enriched from blood (not recorded which). All receptors come from a woman under 30 who had recovered from COVID-19. Both conserved end residues are part of each CDR3. The D gene is left open where the match is weak. The size field is filled for only some rows; it gives once, few, many or a size class.

>-|TRBD2|TRBJ2-5|TRBV7-7
TGTGCTAGCAGCCCAGACCACCCAACTAGCGGGGGAGAGACCCAGTACTTC
CASSPDHPTSGGETQYF
>once|TRBD1|TRBJ2-2|TRBV28
TGTGCCAGCAGTCCCACGACAGGGGGGCCCGGGGAGCTGTTTTTT
CASSPTTGGPGELFF
>-|TRBD1|TRBJ2-7|TRBV4-1
TGCGCCAGCAGCCACAGCCTGACAGGGACCTACGAGCAGTACTTC
CASSHSLTGTYEQYF
>-|TRBD1|TRBJ1-1|TRBV7-3
TGTGCCAGCAGCGCGGGACAGGGGAACACTGAAGCTTTCTTT
CASSAGQGNTEAFF
>-|-|TRBJ1-1|TRBV7-9
TGTGCCAGCAGCTTAGCTTCAGGGATCGCTGAAGCTTTCTTT
CASSLASGIAEAFF
>-|-|TRBJ1-2|TRBV6-5
TGTGCCAGCAGTTACGGGACTCTCTATGGCTACACCTTC
CASSYGTLYGYTF
>few|TRBD1|TRBJ2-1|TRBV5-1
TGCGCCAGCAGCCTGACAGGGGAAGGCAATGAGCAGTTCTTC
CASSLTGEGNEQFF
>-|-|TRBJ1-2|TRBV16
TGTGCCAGCAGCCCTCGGGGGGGATCCTATGGCTACACCTTC
CASSPRGGSYGYTF
>-|-|TRBJ2-7|TRBV28
TGTGCCAGCGGAAAGGGAGTACTTGGGCAGAAGTACTTC
CASGKGVLGQKYF
>-|-|TRBJ1-2|TRBV15
TGTGCCACCAGCAGAGATGGAGGACCGGGATCGGGCTACACCTTC
CATSRDGGPGSGYTF